Described below is a single T cell receptor beta chain sequence and its context. What it binds is unknown. The CDR3 spans 14 residues. J gave up 4 bases and V 1 base, and 3 bases lay outside the gene matches. Germline values: CDR1 MGHRA, CDR2 YSYEKL. The sample comes from a study of siplizumab effects on memory and regulatory T cells. Roughly 100,000 TCR templates were assayed per sample. Some clones are missing from TCRdb's copy, which holds only in-frame ones; the method was immunoSEQ multiplex PCR. Found here are about 57,000 clones, roughly 83% of them singletons; the top ten hold 3.8%. Study-level findings and limits: Mappable CD4+ clones that were alloreactive averaged 68.8% Treg-derived with siplizumab versus around 30% in controls. The alloresponse seemed to draw substantially on naive T cells, which appeared more diverse than memory cells. Among alloreactive clones, only a minor fraction mapped to unstimulated subsets.

This sequence was found in a human donor in good health. The sequenced sample consisted of memory CD4+ T cells sorted from blood. The chain links TRBV4-1 to TRBJ2-5, with TRBD1 identical over 7 bases. The CDR3, as DNA: TGCGCCAGCAGCCAAGTAGGGGGCCCAGAGACCCAGTACTTC. Translated: CASSQVGGPETQYF.